The rows below give T cell receptor beta chains drawn from one sample of a study of identical twins. TCRdb used MiXCR to reprocess the 5' RACE reads, holding one entry per CDR3 protein. Of about 530,000 distinct CDR3 sequences listed, roughly 15% were seen once; the top ten hold nearly 0.45%. This same sample was also part of a study on yellow fever vaccine responses in identical twins.

Sequenced: CD4+ T cells sorted from blood. These TCRs come from a woman between 18 and 29 years old in good health. Both conserved end residues are trimmed from each CDR3.

CDR3: ASSLASRGGNEQF; J: TRBJ2-1; V: TRBV7-8
CDR3: ASRYRTSGTGEQY; J: TRBJ2-7; V: TRBV28
CDR3: ASSAGTSGGVYQETQY; J: TRBJ2-5; V: TRBV5-1
CDR3: ASSLRQGQNGYT; J: TRBJ1-2; V: TRBV7-2
CDR3: ASTPWEGIVVEQF; J: TRBJ2-1; V: TRBV14
CDR3: ASSPLWGTSTDTQY; J: TRBJ2-3; V: TRBV7-2
CDR3: ASSLRGQGATNEKLF; J: TRBJ1-4; V: TRBV13
CDR3: ASSLVWANEQF; J: TRBJ2-1; V: TRBV7-9
CDR3: ASSKGQGLSGNTIY; J: TRBJ1-3; V: TRBV12-3/TRBV12-4
CDR3: ASSNPSDYEQY; J: TRBJ2-7; V: TRBV7-2
CDR3: ASSLASLNTEAF; J: TRBJ1-1; V: TRBV12-3/TRBV12-4
CDR3: ATSAGTYSNQPQH; J: TRBJ1-5; V: TRBV24-1
CDR3: SARDGTVGEKLF; J: TRBJ1-4; V: TRBV20-1
CDR3: ASSPRTGGGGETQY; J: TRBJ2-5; V: TRBV5-1
CDR3: ASSSDGLAGVGEQY; J: TRBJ2-7; V: TRBV5-1
CDR3: SARVTHSGANVLT; J: TRBJ2-6; V: TRBV20-1
CDR3: AIGFTYNEQF; J: TRBJ2-1; V: TRBV10-3
CDR3: ATAPTGLASNEQF; J: TRBJ2-1; V: TRBV24-1
CDR3: ASRFYNEQF; J: TRBJ2-1; V: TRBV7-2
CDR3: ASSQKLKTASGWSSYNEQF; J: TRBJ2-1; V: TRBV4-2
CDR3: ASSPQRGIETQY; J: TRBJ2-5; V: TRBV7-9
CDR3: SARVGPTSGQETQY; J: TRBJ2-5; V: TRBV20-1
CDR3: ASSLAQAGLSHEQF; J: TRBJ2-1; V: TRBV7-9
CDR3: ASSTIYEQF; J: TRBJ2-1; V: TRBV19
CDR3: ASSYIGDTQY; J: TRBJ2-3; V: TRBV6-6
CDR3: ASSPQGQGKTGELF; J: TRBJ2-2; V: TRBV4-1
CDR3: ASSRNGEVTYEQY; J: TRBJ2-7; V: TRBV19
CDR3: ASSEQGRDQPQH; J: TRBJ1-5; V: TRBV10-2
CDR3: ASSSGLARYNEQF; J: TRBJ2-1; V: TRBV9
CDR3: ASSPPRATSRADTQY; J: TRBJ2-3; V: TRBV5-1
CDR3: ASSLVPGPGLGEQF; J: TRBJ2-1; V: TRBV7-9
CDR3: ASSLTGPWTEAF; J: TRBJ1-1; V: TRBV5-6
CDR3: ASSYTGGYEQY; J: TRBJ2-7; V: TRBV5-6
CDR3: SIGQGPYEQY; J: TRBJ2-7; V: TRBV29-1
CDR3: SVEETTRGYNEQF; J: TRBJ2-1; V: TRBV29-1
CDR3: ASSWMTGGDYGYT; J: TRBJ1-2; V: TRBV12-3/TRBV12-4
CDR3: ATSRGLEPWATDTQY; J: TRBJ2-3; V: TRBV15
CDR3: ASSVGLAGSETQY; J: TRBJ2-5; V: TRBV25-1
CDR3: ASSSPLAEQF; J: TRBJ2-1; V: TRBV12-3/TRBV12-4
CDR3: ASSPNSVLAGGNIQY; J: TRBJ2-4; V: TRBV18
CDR3: ASNVAVKGGETQY; J: TRBJ2-5; V: TRBV5-1
CDR3: ASSLAAGGSYEQY; J: TRBJ2-7; V: TRBV28
CDR3: SASRRGANEQF; J: TRBJ2-1; V: TRBV20-1
CDR3: ATSRVFGDNEAF; J: TRBJ1-1; V: TRBV15
CDR3: ASSTIAPAGKETQY; J: TRBJ2-5; V: TRBV27
CDR3: ATSGRDSSRYNEQF; J: TRBJ2-1; V: TRBV24-1
CDR3: ASSSIPRGSYNEQF; J: TRBJ2-1; V: TRBV11-2
CDR3: ASSPRRGTADTQY; J: TRBJ2-3; V: TRBV3-1
CDR3: ASSGSPGELF; J: TRBJ2-2; V: TRBV12-3/TRBV12-4
CDR3: ASSLEGQGVNVLT; J: TRBJ2-6; V: TRBV5-1
CDR3: ASSAGNVKNIQY; J: TRBJ2-4; V: TRBV12-3/TRBV12-4
CDR3: ASSPRDRIQETQY; J: TRBJ2-5; V: TRBV7-9
CDR3: ASRSPYEQY; J: TRBJ2-7; V: TRBV28
CDR3: ASSLIGGSGQPQH; J: TRBJ1-5; V: TRBV5-1
CDR3: ASKTGGLNEQF; J: TRBJ2-1; V: TRBV2